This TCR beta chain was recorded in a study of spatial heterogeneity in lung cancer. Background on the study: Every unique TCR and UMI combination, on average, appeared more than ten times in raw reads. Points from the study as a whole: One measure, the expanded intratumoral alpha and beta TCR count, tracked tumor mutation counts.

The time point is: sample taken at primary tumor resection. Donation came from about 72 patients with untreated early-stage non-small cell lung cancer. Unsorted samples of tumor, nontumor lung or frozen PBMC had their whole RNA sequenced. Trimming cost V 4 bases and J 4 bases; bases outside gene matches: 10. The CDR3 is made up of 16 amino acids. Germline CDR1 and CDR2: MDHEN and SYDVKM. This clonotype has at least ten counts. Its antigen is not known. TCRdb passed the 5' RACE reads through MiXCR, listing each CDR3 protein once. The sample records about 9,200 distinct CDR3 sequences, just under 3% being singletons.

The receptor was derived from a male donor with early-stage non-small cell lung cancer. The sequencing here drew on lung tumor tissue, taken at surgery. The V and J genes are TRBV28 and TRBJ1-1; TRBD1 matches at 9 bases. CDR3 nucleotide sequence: TGTGCCAGCAGTTCCAGACACAGGGGGCGCGGCACTGAAGCTTTCTTT. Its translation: CASSSRHRGRGTEAFF.